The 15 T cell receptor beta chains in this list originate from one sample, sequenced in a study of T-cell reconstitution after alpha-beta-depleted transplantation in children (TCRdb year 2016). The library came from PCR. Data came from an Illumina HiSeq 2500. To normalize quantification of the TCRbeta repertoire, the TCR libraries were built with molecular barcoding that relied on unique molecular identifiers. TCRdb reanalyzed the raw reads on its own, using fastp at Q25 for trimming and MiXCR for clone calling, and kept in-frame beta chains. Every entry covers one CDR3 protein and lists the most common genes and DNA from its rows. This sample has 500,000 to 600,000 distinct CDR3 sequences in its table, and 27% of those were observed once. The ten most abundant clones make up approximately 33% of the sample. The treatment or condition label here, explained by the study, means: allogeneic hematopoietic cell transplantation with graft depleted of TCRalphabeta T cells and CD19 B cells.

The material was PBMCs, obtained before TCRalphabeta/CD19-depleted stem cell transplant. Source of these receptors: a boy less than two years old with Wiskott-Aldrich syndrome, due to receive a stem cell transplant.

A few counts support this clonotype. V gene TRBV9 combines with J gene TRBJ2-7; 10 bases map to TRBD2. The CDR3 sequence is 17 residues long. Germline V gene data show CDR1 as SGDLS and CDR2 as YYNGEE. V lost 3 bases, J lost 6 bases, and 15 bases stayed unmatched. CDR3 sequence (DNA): TGTGCCAGCAGCGGACCCAGCAGCGGGAGGGCCTTAAGCGAGCAGTACTTC. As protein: CASSGPSSGRALSEQYF.

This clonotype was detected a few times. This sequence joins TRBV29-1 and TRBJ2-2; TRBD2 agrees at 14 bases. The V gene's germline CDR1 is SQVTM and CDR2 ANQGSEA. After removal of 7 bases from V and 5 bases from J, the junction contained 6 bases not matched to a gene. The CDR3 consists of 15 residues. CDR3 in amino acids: CSARLAGGPTGELFF. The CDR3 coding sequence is TGCAGCGCCCGACTAGCGGGAGGGCCGACCGGGGAGCTGTTTTTT.

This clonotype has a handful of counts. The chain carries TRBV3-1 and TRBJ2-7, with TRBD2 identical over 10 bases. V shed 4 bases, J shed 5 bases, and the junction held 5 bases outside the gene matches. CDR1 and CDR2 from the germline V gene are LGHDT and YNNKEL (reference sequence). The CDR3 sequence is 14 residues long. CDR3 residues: CASSPSGRGNEQYF. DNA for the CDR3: TGTGCCAGCAGCCCCAGCGGGAGGGGGAACGAGCAGTACTTC.

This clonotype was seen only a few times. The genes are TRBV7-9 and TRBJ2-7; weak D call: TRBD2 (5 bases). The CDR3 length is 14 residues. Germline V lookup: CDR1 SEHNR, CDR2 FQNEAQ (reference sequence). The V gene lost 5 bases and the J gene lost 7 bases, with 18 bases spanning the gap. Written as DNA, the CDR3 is TGTGCCAGCAGCCGCCCTAGCTCCGCAGCTGAGCAGTACTTC. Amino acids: CASSRPSSAAEQYF.

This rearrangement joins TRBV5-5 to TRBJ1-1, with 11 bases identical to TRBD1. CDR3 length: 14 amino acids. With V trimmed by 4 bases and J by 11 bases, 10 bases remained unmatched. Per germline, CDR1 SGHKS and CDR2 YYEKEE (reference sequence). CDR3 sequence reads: CASSESGQGGSAFF. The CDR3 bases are TGTGCCAGCAGCGAGTCGGGACAGGGGGGTAGCGCTTTCTTT.

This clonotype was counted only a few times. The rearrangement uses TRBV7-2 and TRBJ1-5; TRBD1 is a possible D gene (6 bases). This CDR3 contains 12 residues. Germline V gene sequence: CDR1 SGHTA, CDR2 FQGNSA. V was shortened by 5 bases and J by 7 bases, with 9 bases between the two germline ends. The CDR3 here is CASSKTGQPQHF. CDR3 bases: TGTGCCAGCAGCAAGACAGGACAGCCCCAGCATTTT. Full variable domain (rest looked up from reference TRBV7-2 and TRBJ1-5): GAGVSQSPSNKVTEKGKDVELRCDPISGHTALYWYRQSLGQGLEFLIYFQGNSAPDKSGLPSDRFSAERTGGSVSTLTIQRTQQEDSAVYLCASSKTGQPQHFGDGTRLSIL.

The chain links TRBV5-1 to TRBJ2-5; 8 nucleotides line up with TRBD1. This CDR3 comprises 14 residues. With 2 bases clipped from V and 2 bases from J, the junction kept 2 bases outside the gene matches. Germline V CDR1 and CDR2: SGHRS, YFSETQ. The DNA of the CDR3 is TGCGCCAGCAGCTTTCACAGGGGGCAAGAGACCCAGTACTTC. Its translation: CASSFHRGQETQYF. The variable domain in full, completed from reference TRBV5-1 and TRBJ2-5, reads KAGVTQTPRYLIKTRGQQVTLSCSPISGHRSVSWYQQTPGQGLQFLFEYFSETQRNKGNFPGRFSGRQFSNSRSEMNVSTLELGDSALYLCASSFHRGQETQYFGPGTRLLVL.

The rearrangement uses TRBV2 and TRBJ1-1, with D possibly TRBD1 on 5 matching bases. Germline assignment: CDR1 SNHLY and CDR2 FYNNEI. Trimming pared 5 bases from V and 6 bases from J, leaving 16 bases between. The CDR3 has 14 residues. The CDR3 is CASSTLRGYAEAFF. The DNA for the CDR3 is TGTGCCAGCAGTACACTTAGGGGTTACGCTGAAGCTTTCTTT.

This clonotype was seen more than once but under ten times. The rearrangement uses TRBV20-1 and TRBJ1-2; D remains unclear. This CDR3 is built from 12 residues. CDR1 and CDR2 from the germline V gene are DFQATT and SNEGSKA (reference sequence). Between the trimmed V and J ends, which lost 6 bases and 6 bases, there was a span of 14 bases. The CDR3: CSALGYSNGYTF. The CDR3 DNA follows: TGCAGTGCCCTCGGGTACAGCAATGGCTACACCTTC.

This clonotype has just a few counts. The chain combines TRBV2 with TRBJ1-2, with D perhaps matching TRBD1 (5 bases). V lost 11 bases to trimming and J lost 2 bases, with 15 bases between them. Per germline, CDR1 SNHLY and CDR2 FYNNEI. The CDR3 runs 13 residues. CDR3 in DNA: TGTGCCTCGTCAGGGTTCGAGAACTATGGCTACACCTTC. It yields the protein CASSGFENYGYTF. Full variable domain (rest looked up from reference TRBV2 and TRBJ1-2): EPEVTQTPSHQVTQMGQEVILRCVPISNHLYFYWYRQILGQKVEFLVSFYNNEISEKSEIFDDQFSVERPDGSNFTLKIRSTKLEDSAMYFCASSGFENYGYTFGSGTRLTVV.

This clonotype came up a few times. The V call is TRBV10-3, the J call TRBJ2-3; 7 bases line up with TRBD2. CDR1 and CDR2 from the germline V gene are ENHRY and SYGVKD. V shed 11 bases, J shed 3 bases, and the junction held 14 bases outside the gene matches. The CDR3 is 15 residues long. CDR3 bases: TGTGCCTCACGACCGGGGCTAGCGGAAACAGATACGCAGTATTTT. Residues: CASRPGLAETDTQYF.

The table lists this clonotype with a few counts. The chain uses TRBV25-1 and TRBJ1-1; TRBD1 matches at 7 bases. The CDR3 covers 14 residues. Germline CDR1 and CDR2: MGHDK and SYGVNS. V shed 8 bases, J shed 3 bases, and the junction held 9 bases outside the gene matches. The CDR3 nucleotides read TGTGCCAGCTCACCAGGGGGAAGCTACACTGAAGCTTTCTTT. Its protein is CASSPGGSYTEAFF.

CDR3 residues: CASSYMKGQGSGYTF. CDR3 sequence (DNA): TGTGCCAGCAGTTACATGAAGGGACAGGGCTCTGGCTACACCTTC. The gene calls are TRBV6-8 and TRBJ1-2; 9 bases agree with TRBD1. Germline V gene sequence: CDR1 MNHGY, CDR2 SAAAGT. The CDR3 totals 15 residues. V shed 2 bases, J shed 7 bases, and the junction held 8 bases outside the gene matches.

The CDR3 nucleotides read TGTGCCAGCAGCCCTATAGCGCGGGCCTACAATGAGCAGTTCTTC. Protein sequence: CASSPIARAYNEQFF. The gene calls are TRBV7-2 and TRBJ2-1; tentatively, D is TRBD2 (5 bases). This CDR3 has 15 residues. V was cut by 5 bases and J by 2 bases, with 13 bases left in between. From germline, CDR1 is SGHTA and CDR2 FQGNSA.

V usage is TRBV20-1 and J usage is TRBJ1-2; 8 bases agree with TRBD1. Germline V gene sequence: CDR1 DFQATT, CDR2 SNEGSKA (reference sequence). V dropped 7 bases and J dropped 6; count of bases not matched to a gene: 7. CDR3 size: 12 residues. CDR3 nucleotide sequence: TGCAGTGTCTCAGGGGGCATCCATGGCTACACCTTC. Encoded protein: CSVSGGIHGYTF.